What follows is one T cell receptor (beta chain) and its context. This PCR relied on a set of 60 Vbeta primers and 13 Jbeta primers. The data were produced by immunoSEQ multiplex PCR, yet TCRdb's version contains in-frame clones alone and is incomplete. This sample has more than 100,000 clones, with roughly 60% found just once. The CDR3 runs to 17 residues. V was pared by 1 base and J by 4 bases, with 8 bases of the junction left unmatched. This record belongs to a study of cytomegalovirus exposure and HLA in healthy donors. The sequence derives from a woman aged 35 to 49 in good health and CMV-seronegative. Sequencing was performed on PBMCs. The chain links TRBV6-7 to TRBJ1-5; 9 nucleotides align to TRBD1. TRBV6-7 is noted as an ORF with a role that remains uncertain. CDR3: CASSYFRDRVLNQPQHF. CDR3 sequence (DNA): TGTGCCAGCAGTTACTTCCGGGACAGGGTATTGAATCAGCCCCAGCATTTT.